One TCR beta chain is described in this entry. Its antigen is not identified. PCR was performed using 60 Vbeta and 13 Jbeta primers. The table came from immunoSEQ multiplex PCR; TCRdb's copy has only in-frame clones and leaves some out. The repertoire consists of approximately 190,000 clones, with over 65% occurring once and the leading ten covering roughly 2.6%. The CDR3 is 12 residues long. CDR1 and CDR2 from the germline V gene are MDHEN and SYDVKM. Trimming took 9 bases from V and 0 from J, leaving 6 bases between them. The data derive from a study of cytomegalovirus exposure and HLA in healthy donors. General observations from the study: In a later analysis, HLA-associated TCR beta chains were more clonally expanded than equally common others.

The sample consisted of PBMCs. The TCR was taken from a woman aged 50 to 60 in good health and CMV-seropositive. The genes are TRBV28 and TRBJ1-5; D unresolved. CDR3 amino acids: CASQNSNQPQHF. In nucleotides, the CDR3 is TGTGCCAGTCAAAATAGCAATCAGCCCCAGCATTTT.